This T cell receptor beta chain was identified during a study of blood T cell repertoires in COVID-19. Study-level background: Both acute and convalescent COVID-19 samples were obtained from the United States, Italy and Spain. The cDNA or gDNA used as material had been derived from T cells, B-cell-depleted T cells, or PBMCs.

CDR3 length: 12 amino acids. V lost 2 bases to trimming and J lost 9 bases; unmatched junction nucleotides: 1. Looked up from germline, CDR1 is SGHVS and CDR2 is FQNEAQ. In the original analysis: Amplification from reference gene primers served as the basis for estimated nucleated cell counts. Some clones are missing from TCRdb's copy, which holds only in-frame ones; the method was immunoSEQ multiplex PCR. V, J and clone size are taken as reported in that table, and D and trimming were inferred from the DNA itself. Of hundreds of thousands of clones in the sample, approximately 90% were seen once. The V gene is TRBV7-8, the J gene TRBJ2-1; 7 nucleotides agree with TRBD1. This sequence originates from a woman between 18 and 29 years old with acute or convalescent COVID-19. Input material: peripheral blood. The CDR3 sequence is CASSLQGVEQFF. The CDR3 DNA reads as TGTGCCAGCAGCTTACAGGGGGTTGAGCAGTTCTTC. The variable domain in full, with the rest retrieved from reference TRBV7-8 and TRBJ2-1, is GAGVSQSPRYKVAKRGQDVALRCDPISGHVSLFWYQQALGQGPEFLTYFQNEAQLDKSGLPSDRFFAERPEGSVSTLKIQRTQQEDSAVYLCASSLQGVEQFFGPGTRLTVL.